This T cell receptor beta chain appears in the sequencing data of a study of shared clonotypes between healthy human individuals. Study-wide context: The cohort comprised a couple of women and a few men. Their ages spanned 18 to 49 years. Findings and limits, study-wide: Expectations were that clonotype sharing among donors would be affected by sequencing depth. Estimated clonotype richness was generally higher in naive than memory subsets.

For this clone: Its antigen is undetermined.

Data came from immunoSEQ multiplex PCR; TCRdb stores just in-frame clones and leaves some out. Of hundreds of thousands of clones listed, approximately 96% were seen once; the top ten hold roughly 0.12%. The germline CDR1 and CDR2 sequences are SGHDT and YYEEEE. This CDR3 contains 14 residues. V gave up 0 bases and J gave up 1 base, with 8 bases separating them. Naive CD8 isolation took CD45RO-negative cells positively selected for CCR7 and excluded terminally differentiated effector memory CD45RA+ cells. The material sequenced was naive CD8+ T cells sorted from blood. This clonotype originated in a woman aged 25 to 39 in good health. The chain combines TRBV5-6 with TRBJ2-7; possible D gene TRBD1, 5 bases. CDR3 region: CASSLVDISYEQYF. For the CDR3, the DNA is TGTGCCAGCAGCTTGGTGGACATTTCCTACGAGCAGTACTTC.